The present T cell receptor (beta chain) was sequenced within a study of cytomegalovirus exposure and HLA in healthy donors. Trimming took off 3 bases at V and 3 bases at J, with 5 bases between the two ends. The CDR3 has 13 amino acids. Germline values: CDR1 SGHTA, CDR2 FQGNSA. Study-wide results and caveats: Later genetic work tied a missense DCLRE1C variant to beta-chain V and J trimming. Across donors, presence/absence analyses took sequencing depth to be roughly uniform. Follow-up analysis seemed to connect common viral pathogens with several of the most significant clusters identified. A later analysis, which compared TCR beta chains of equal frequency, found the HLA-associated ones more clonally expanded.

60 Vbeta and 13 Jbeta primers were used in PCR. Clones were sequenced by immunoSEQ multiplex PCR, and TCRdb holds only the in-frame ones, with some missing. Among 150,000 or so clones listed, approximately 80% were seen once. Remarks on this clone: Its antigen is not known.

The sequence came from a female donor in good health and CMV-seronegative. What was sequenced was PBMCs. The V and J genes are TRBV7-2 and TRBJ2-2; no definite D call. In DNA form, the CDR3 reads TGTGCCAGCAGCTTTACTTACACCGGGGAGCTGTTTTTT. Translation: CASSFTYTGELFF.